This T cell receptor (beta chain) originates from a study of identical twins. V shed 5 bases and J 1 base; nucleotides not matched to a gene: 5. Germline values: CDR1 SGHTA, CDR2 FQGNSA. This CDR3 has 15 amino acids. One entry per CDR3 protein results from TCRdb running MiXCR on the 5' RACE reads. The sample includes hundreds of thousands of distinct CDR3 sequences, 7% to 7.5% of them seen just once. This clonotype was counted between two and nine times. Separately, the same data were catalogued under a study of yellow fever vaccine responses in identical twins.

The sequence was obtained from a woman aged 18-35 years in good health. This chain uses TRBV7-2 with TRBJ1-1; TRBD1 matches 9 bases. The sequenced material came from PBMCs. DNA of the CDR3: TGTGCCAGCAGCAGGGACAGGGATCGGAACACTGAAGCTTTCTTT. Its translation: CASSRDRDRNTEAFF.